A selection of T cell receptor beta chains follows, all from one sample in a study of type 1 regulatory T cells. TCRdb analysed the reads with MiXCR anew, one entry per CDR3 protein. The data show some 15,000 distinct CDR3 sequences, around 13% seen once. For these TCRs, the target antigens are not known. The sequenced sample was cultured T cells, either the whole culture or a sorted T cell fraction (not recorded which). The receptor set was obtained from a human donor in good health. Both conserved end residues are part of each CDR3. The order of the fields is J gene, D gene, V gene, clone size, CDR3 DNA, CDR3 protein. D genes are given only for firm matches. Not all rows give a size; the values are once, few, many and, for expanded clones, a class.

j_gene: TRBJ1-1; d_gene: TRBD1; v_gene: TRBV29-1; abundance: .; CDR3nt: TGCAGCTACCGACAGGGGTTCTCTGAAGCTTTCTTT; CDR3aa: CSYRQGFSEAFF
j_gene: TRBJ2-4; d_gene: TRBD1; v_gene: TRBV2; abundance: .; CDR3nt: TGTGCCACCAACCCCCGGGACAGCCAATACATTCAGTACTTC; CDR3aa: CATNPRDSQYIQYF
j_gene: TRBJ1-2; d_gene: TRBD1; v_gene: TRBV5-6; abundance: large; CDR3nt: TGTGCCAGCAGCTTTGGACAGGGGATTTATGGCTACACCTTC; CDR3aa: CASSFGQGIYGYTF
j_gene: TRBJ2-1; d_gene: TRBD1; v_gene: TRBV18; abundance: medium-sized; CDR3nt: TGTGCCAGCTCACCGGACAGGGGCGGACCAGTCGGGCAGTTCTTC; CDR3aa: CASSPDRGGPVGQFF
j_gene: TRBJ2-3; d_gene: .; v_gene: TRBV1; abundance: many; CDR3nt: TGCACCAGCAGTCAGCGGGAGGTCGAAGAAGATACGCAGTATTTT; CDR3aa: CTSSQREVEEDTQYF
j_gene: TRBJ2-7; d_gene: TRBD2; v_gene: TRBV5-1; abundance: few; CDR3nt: TGCGCCAGCAGCTCTTTTGCGGGAGGGCCCTACGAGCAGTACTTC; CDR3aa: CASSSFAGGPYEQYF
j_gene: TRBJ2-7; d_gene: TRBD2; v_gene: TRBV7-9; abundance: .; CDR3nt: TGTGCCAGCAGCTTAGCGTCTGGGACTAGCGGGAGGCACGAGCAGTACTTC; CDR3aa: CASSLASGTSGRHEQYF
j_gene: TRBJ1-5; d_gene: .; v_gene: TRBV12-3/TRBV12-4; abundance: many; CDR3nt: TGTGCCAGCAGTTTTTCGGGGGATCAGCCCCAGCATTTT; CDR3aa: CASSFSGDQPQHF
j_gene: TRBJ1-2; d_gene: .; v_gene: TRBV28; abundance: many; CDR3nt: TGTGCCAGCAGTTTACAGGGAGGCTACACCTTC; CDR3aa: CASSLQGGYTF
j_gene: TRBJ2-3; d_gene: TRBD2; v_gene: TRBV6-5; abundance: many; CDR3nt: TGTGCCAGCAGTTACAGCGGGAGGGCCGGTGATACGCAGTATTTT; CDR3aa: CASSYSGRAGDTQYF
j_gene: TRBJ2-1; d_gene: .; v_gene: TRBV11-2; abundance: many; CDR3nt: TGTGCCAGCAGCTTAGATCCCCAATCCAATGAGCAGTTCTTC; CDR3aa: CASSLDPQSNEQFF
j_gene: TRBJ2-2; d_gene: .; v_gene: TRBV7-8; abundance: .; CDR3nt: TGTGCCAGCAGCCCGGTACTTGGGGGGCTGTTTTTT; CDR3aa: CASSPVLGGLFF
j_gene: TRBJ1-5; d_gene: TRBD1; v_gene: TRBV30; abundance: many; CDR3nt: TGTGCCTGGAGCACGGGACAGGGGACGATGCCCCAGCATTTT; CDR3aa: CAWSTGQGTMPQHF
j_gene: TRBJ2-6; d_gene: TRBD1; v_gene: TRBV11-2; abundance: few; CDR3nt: TGTGCCAGCAGCACCGGGACAGGGGGCCTCTCTGGGGCCAACGTCCTGACTTTC; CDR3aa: CASSTGTGGLSGANVLTF
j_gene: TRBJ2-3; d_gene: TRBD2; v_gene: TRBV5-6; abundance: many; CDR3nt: TGTGCCAGCAGCTGGGGGACCGGGACTAGCGGAAGCACAGATACGCAGTATTTT; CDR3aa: CASSWGTGTSGSTDTQYF
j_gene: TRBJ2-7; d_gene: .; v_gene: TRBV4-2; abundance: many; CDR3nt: TGTGCCAGCAGCCCCGGGGACGGGTATACCTACGAGCAGTACTTC; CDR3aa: CASSPGDGYTYEQYF
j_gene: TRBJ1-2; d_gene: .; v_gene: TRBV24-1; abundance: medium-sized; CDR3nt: TGTGCCACCAGTGATTCGGCGGTAATCTATGGCTACACCTTC; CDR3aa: CATSDSAVIYGYTF
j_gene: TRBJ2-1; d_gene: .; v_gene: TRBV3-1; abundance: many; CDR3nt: TGTGCCACACGGGGTGCGGGCGGTGAGCAGTTCTTC; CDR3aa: CATRGAGGEQFF
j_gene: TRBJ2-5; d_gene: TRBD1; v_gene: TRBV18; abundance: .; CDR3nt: TGTGCCAGCTCACCCTCCGGGACAGGGGGAGAGACCCAGTACTTC; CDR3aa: CASSPSGTGGETQYF
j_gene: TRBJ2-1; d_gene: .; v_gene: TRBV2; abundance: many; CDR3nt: TGTGCCAGCAGTTCGGACAGCAATGAGCAGTTCTTC; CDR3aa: CASSSDSNEQFF
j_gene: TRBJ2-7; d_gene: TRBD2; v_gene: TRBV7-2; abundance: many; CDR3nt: TGTGCCAGCAGCGCCCAGCGGGGGAACGAGCAGTACTTC; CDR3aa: CASSAQRGNEQYF
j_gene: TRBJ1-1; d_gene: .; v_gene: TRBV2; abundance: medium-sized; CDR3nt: TGTGCCAGCAGTTGGAGCGGCACTGAAGCTTTCTTT; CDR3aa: CASSWSGTEAFF
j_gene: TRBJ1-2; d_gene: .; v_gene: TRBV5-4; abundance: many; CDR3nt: TGTGCCAGCAGCTTGGAGGGTCGAAGAAACTATGGCTACACCTTC; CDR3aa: CASSLEGRRNYGYTF
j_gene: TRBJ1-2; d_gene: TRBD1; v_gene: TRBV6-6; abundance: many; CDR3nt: TGTGCCAGCAGACACATGGGACAGGGTGCTAACTATGGCTACACCTTC; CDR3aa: CASRHMGQGANYGYTF
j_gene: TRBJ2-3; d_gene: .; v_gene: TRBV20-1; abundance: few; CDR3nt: TGCAGTGCTATTCTTAGCACAGATACGCAGTATTTT; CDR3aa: CSAILSTDTQYF
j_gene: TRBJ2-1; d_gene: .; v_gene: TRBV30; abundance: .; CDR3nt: TGTGCCTGGAGTCAAGATTACGAGCACAATGAGCAGTTCTTC; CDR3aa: CAWSQDYEHNEQFF
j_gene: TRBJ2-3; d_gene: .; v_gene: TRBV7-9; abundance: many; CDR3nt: TGTGCCAGCAGCTTAGGGCGGATACTCACAGATACGCAGTATTTT; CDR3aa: CASSLGRILTDTQYF
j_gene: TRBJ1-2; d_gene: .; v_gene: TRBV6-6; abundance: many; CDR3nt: TGTGCCAGCAGTTTTTCGACAGGAAACTATGGCTACACCTTC; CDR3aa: CASSFSTGNYGYTF
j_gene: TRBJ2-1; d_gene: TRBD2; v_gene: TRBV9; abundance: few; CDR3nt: TGTGCCAGCAGCGCCTCTGGGGGGGGAGGACTCTACAATGAGCAGTTCTTC; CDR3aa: CASSASGGGGLYNEQFF
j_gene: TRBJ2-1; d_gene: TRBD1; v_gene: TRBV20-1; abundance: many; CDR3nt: TGCAGTGCTGAGGGGGCCGGGACGCGTCACAATGAGCAGTTCTTC; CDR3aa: CSAEGAGTRHNEQFF
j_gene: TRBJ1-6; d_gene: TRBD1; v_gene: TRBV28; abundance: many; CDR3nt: TGTGCCAGCAGTTCAAGACAGGGCTCCCTAGTTTATTCACCCCTCCACTTT; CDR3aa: CASSSRQGSLVYSPLHF
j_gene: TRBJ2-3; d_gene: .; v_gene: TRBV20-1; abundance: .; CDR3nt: TGCAGTGCTACAAGACAGACAAGCACAGATACGCAGTATTTT; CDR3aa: CSATRQTSTDTQYF
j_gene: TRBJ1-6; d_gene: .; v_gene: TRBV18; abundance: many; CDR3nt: TGTGCCAGCTCACGAAGACCATCACCCCTCCACTTT; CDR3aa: CASSRRPSPLHF
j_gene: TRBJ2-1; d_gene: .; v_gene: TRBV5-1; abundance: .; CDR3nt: TGCGCCAGCAGCTTGGAATTAGGGAGTAATTCCAATGAGCAGTTCTTC; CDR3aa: CASSLELGSNSNEQFF
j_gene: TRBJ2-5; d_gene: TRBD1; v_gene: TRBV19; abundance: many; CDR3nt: TGTGCCAGTAGCGGACAGGGACGGGGGACCCAGTACTTC; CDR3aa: CASSGQGRGTQYF
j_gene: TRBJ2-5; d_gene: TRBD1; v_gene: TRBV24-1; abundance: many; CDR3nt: TGTGCCACCAGCACAGGGGTTATGGAGACCCAGTACTTC; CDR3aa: CATSTGVMETQYF
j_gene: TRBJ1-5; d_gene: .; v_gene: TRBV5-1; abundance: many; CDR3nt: TGCGCCAGCAGCTTGGTACCGAGCAATCAGCCCCAGCATTTT; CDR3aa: CASSLVPSNQPQHF
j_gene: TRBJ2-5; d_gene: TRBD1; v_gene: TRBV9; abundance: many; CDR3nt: TGTGCCAGCAGCCCACGACAGGGTCAAGAGACCCAGTACTTC; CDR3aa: CASSPRQGQETQYF
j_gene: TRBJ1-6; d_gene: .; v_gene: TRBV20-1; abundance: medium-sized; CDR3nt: TGCAGTGCTAGAAAGGGTGGGACCTATAATTCACCCCTCCACTTT; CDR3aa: CSARKGGTYNSPLHF
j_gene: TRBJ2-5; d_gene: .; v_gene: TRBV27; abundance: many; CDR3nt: TGTGCCAGCAGTCCAGGGTTAAAGACCCAGTACTTC; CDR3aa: CASSPGLKTQYF
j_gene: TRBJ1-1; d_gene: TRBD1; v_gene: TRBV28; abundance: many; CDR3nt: TGTGCCAGCAGTTTAAGGGGGCAGGGACCTTCAATGACTGAAGCTTTCTTT; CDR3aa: CASSLRGQGPSMTEAFF
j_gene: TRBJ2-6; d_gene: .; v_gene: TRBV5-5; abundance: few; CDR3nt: TGTGCCAGCAGCTTTTCAGGGGACTCTGGGGCCAACGTCCTGACTTTC; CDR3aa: CASSFSGDSGANVLTF
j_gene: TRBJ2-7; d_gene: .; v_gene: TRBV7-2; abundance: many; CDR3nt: TGTGCCAGCCGCCGGGATTCGGGCTCCTACGAGCAGTACTTC; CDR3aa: CASRRDSGSYEQYF
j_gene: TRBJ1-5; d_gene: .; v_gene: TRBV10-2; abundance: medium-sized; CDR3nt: TGCGCCAGCAGTGAGACGAGGAATCAGCCCCAGCATTTT; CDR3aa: CASSETRNQPQHF
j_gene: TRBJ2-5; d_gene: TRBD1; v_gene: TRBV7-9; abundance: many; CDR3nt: TGTGCCAGCAGCTCCGGGACAGGAAGATTGGATCAAGAGACCCAGTACTTC; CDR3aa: CASSSGTGRLDQETQYF
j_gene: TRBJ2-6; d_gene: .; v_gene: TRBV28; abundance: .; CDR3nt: TGTGCCACCCGGGGTTCTGGGGCCAACGTCCTGACTTTC; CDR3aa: CATRGSGANVLTF
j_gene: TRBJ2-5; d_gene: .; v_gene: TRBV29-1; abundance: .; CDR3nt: TGCAGCGCCGGAGAGGCTGCCGGGGAGACCCAGTACTTC; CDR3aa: CSAGEAAGETQYF